This TCR beta chain was sequenced during a study of cytomegalovirus exposure and HLA in healthy donors. Study-wide background: HLA-typed donors contributed about 85 million unique TCRs, which were held in an early data release. Researchers found that under 90% of 350 to 500 genotyped donors fell within the Caucasian-associated ancestry cluster.

CDR3 size: 13 residues. The V end lost 3 bases, the J end lost 5 bases, and 14 bases lay between the germline ends. CDR1 is SQVTM and CDR2 is ANQGSEA in the germline V gene. Use of 60 Vbeta and 13 Jbeta primers characterized the PCR. Assay used: immunoSEQ multiplex PCR; TCRdb lists only in-frame clones, some missing. The table records some 100,000 clones, about 77% of them present only once. This receptor was identified in a woman in her forties or fifties in good health and CMV-seropositive. The sequenced sample consisted of PBMCs. The chain has TRBV29-1 and TRBJ2-7; no firm D call. CDR3 nucleotides: TGCAGCGTTGAGGAGTCCAGAGGCAACGAGCAGTACTTC. This encodes CSVEESRGNEQYF.